The rows below give T cell receptor beta chains drawn from one sample of a study of human T cells and chemical hapten exposure. MiXCR, run by TCRdb on the 5' RACE reads, gives a single entry per CDR3 protein. The repertoire holds under 85,000 distinct CDR3 sequences, with more than 7.5% as singletons. These TCRs come from a male donor in good health. CDR3s include the opening cysteine and the closing phenylalanine or tryptophan. The D gene is left open where the match is weak. Clone sizes are given selectively: once, few, many, or a class where the clone is expanded.

clone_size d_call j_call v_call cdr3_aa cdr3_nt
few TRBD2 TRBJ2-5 TRBV4-2 CASSQEAGLAGTQETQYF TGTGCCAGCAGCCAAGAAGCGGGACTAGCGGGCACACAAGAGACCCAGTACTTC
many NA TRBJ2-7 TRBV6-6 CASSGPSYEQYF TGTGCCAGCAGCGGGCCTTCCTACGAGCAGTACTTC
NA NA TRBJ2-3 TRBV29-1 CSVGGPKDTQYF TGCAGCGTTGGCGGGCCGAAAGATACGCAGTATTTT
NA NA TRBJ2-5 TRBV5-1 CASREGPREETQYF TGCGCCAGCAGAGAGGGACCTAGAGAAGAGACCCAGTACTTC
many NA TRBJ2-2 TRBV2 CASLPSTSRTGELFF TGTGCCAGCCTCCCGTCGACTAGTCGCACCGGGGAGCTGTTTTTT
few NA TRBJ2-2 TRBV24-1 CATSPGAAGTGELFF TGTGCCACCTCCCCCGGGGCCGCCGGGACCGGGGAGCTGTTTTTT
few NA TRBJ2-1 TRBV6-2/TRBV6-3 CASSSHEGGGAGYNEQFF TGTGCCAGCAGCTCCCACGAGGGTGGGGGCGCCGGATACAATGAGCAGTTCTTC
many TRBD1 TRBJ1-2 TRBV29-1 CSVAGQGVYGYTF TGCAGCGTTGCAGGACAGGGGGTCTATGGCTACACCTTC
few NA TRBJ2-7 TRBV15 CATSRGAGRIYEQYF TGTGCCACCAGCAGAGGGGCAGGTAGAATCTACGAGCAGTACTTC
few NA TRBJ1-5 TRBV18 CASSPDSAEPQHF TGTGCCAGCTCACCGGACAGCGCGGAGCCCCAGCATTTT
NA TRBD1 TRBJ1-4 TRBV20-1 CSASGQGGEKLFF TGCAGTGCTAGCGGACAGGGTGGTGAAAAACTGTTTTTT
NA TRBD1 TRBJ2-7 TRBV12-3/TRBV12-4 CASSSPGQGYEQYF TGTGCCAGCAGCTCACCGGGACAGGGATACGAGCAGTACTTC
NA NA TRBJ1-2 TRBV29-1 CSVGIGGRTNYGYTF TGCAGCGTTGGGATCGGGGGGAGGACTAACTATGGCTACACCTTC
NA NA TRBJ2-2 TRBV14 CASSGYGELFF TGTGCCAGCAGCGGATATGGGGAGCTGTTTTTT
many NA TRBJ1-3 TRBV5-1 CASSLYGLNSGNTIYF TGCGCCAGCAGCTTGTATGGGCTGAACTCTGGAAACACCATATATTTT
many TRBD1 TRBJ2-2 TRBV13 CASSFFRQGWTGELFF TGTGCCAGCAGCTTCTTCCGACAGGGGTGGACCGGGGAGCTGTTTTTT
many TRBD1 TRBJ2-6 TRBV5-6 CASSHGQGAGANVLTF TGTGCCAGCAGCCATGGACAGGGGGCTGGGGCCAACGTCCTGACTTTC
NA NA TRBJ1-2 TRBV12-3/TRBV12-4 CASSRRQWGYTF TGTGCCAGCAGTCGCCGACAGTGGGGCTACACCTTC
many NA TRBJ2-6 TRBV7-6 CASSPGAGVISGANVLTF TGTGCCAGCAGCCCTGGTGCAGGGGTTATTTCTGGGGCCAACGTCCTGACTTTC
few TRBD2 TRBJ2-7 TRBV29-1 CSVEREASYEQYF TGCAGCGTTGAGCGGGAGGCCTCCTACGAGCAGTACTTC
NA NA TRBJ1-1 TRBV5-1 CASSSFNTEAFF TGCGCCAGCAGCAGTTTTAACACTGAAGCTTTCTTT
many TRBD2 TRBJ2-3 TRBV20-1 CSARTSGRANVPPDTQYF TGCAGTGCTAGAACTAGCGGGAGGGCGAACGTCCCCCCAGATACGCAGTATTTT
many TRBD1 TRBJ2-3 TRBV14 CASSQWWTGGGTDTQYF TGTGCCAGCAGCCAATGGTGGACAGGGGGCGGCACAGATACGCAGTATTTT
many TRBD1 TRBJ2-3 TRBV7-9 CASSLRQGSDTQYF TGTGCCAGCAGCCTCCGACAGGGGTCAGATACGCAGTATTTT
many TRBD2 TRBJ2-3 TRBV20-1 CSASPLAGFPFDTQYF TGCAGTGCTAGCCCACTAGCGGGTTTTCCCTTTGATACGCAGTATTTT
NA NA TRBJ1-1 TRBV5-6 CASSLAEAFF TGTGCCAGCAGCTTGGCTGAAGCTTTCTTT
many TRBD2 TRBJ2-1 TRBV29-1 CSVAMVAGDRQFF TGCAGCGTTGCGATGGTAGCGGGAGACCGACAGTTCTTC
NA NA TRBJ2-7 TRBV14 CASSQGQGLKYF TGTGCCAGCAGCCAGGGGCAGGGGCTCAAGTACTTC
many TRBD1 TRBJ2-1 TRBV6-2/TRBV6-3 CASRDRGLTEQFF TGTGCCAGCAGGGACAGGGGGCTGACTGAGCAGTTCTTC
NA NA TRBJ2-3 TRBV5-1 CASSLPKGGTTDTQYF TGCGCCAGCAGCTTGCCCAAGGGGGGAACCACAGATACGCAGTATTTT
NA TRBD2 TRBJ2-7 TRBV6-6 CASSETWTSSYEQYF TGTGCCAGCAGTGAGACCTGGACTAGTTCCTACGAGCAGTACTTC
NA NA TRBJ2-1 TRBV20-1 CSAREKGWNEQFF TGCAGTGCTAGAGAAAAGGGATGGAATGAGCAGTTCTTC
many TRBD1 TRBJ1-3 TRBV20-1 CSQQGAGNTIYF TGCAGTCAACAGGGGGCCGGAAACACCATATATTTT
NA TRBD1 TRBJ2-5 TRBV5-1 CASSLAGTGGETQYF TGCGCCAGCAGCTTGGCCGGGACAGGGGGCGAGACCCAGTACTTC
NA NA TRBJ1-2 TRBV29-1 CSVVEHSYGYTF TGCAGCGTTGTTGAACATTCCTATGGCTACACCTTC
many NA TRBJ1-2 TRBV5-1 CASSLVEGYGYTF TGCGCCAGCAGCTTGGTGGAGGGCTATGGCTACACCTTC
NA TRBD2 TRBJ2-1 TRBV30 CAWTRLAEYNEQFF TGTGCCTGGACCCGACTAGCGGAGTACAATGAGCAGTTCTTC
NA NA TRBJ2-7 TRBV5-6 CASSFRQPGHEQYF TGTGCCAGCAGTTTTCGACAGCCCGGACACGAGCAGTACTTC
NA NA TRBJ2-3 TRBV14 CASSYVSRSLGSTDTQYF TGTGCCAGCAGCTACGTCTCTAGGAGCCTCGGGAGCACAGATACGCAGTATTTT
many NA TRBJ2-7 TRBV20-1 CSARGPQGKSSYEQYF TGCAGTGCTAGAGGACCTCAGGGAAAAAGCTCCTACGAGCAGTACTTC